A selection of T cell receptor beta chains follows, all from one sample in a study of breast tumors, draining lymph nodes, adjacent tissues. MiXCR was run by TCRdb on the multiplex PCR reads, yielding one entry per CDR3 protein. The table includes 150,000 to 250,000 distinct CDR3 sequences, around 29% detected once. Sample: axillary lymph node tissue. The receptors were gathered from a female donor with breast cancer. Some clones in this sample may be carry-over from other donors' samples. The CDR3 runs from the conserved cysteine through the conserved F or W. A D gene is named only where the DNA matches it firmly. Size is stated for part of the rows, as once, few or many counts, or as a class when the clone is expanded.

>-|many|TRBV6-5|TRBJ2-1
TGTGCCAGCAGTTTAACGAACAACAATGAGCAGTTCTTC
CASSLTNNNEQFF
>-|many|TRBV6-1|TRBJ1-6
TGTGCCAGCAGTGAAGAGGGCCTCGCCTCCTATAATTCACCCCTCCACTTT
CASSEEGLASYNSPLHF
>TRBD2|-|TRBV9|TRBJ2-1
TGTGCCAGCAGGAACGGGACTAGCGGGTACCCACCCCCGGAGTTCTTC
CASRNGTSGYPPPEFF
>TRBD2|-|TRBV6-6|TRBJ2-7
TGTGCCAGCAGAACTAGCGGGAGGGCGTACGAGCAGTACTTC
CASRTSGRAYEQYF
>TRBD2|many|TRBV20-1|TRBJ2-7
TGCAGTGCTAGGCTAGCGGGGTTATACGAGCAGTACTTC
CSARLAGLYEQYF
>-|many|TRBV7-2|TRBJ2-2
TGTGCCAGCTCTAGTGACACCGGGGAGCTGTTTTTT
CASSSDTGELFF
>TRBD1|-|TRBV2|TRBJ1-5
TGTGCCAGCAGTATTGGACAGGTGCGGAGCAATCAGCCCCAGCATTTT
CASSIGQVRSNQPQHF
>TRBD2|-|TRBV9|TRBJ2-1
TGTGCTAGAGACCCCGGGACTAGCGGGGTTGCCAATGAGCAGTTCTTC
CARDPGTSGVANEQFF
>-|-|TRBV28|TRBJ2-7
TGTGCCAGCAGTTTCTCGGATGGGTGGCGGTACGAGCAGTACTTC
CASSFSDGWRYEQYF
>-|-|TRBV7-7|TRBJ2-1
TGTGCTAGAGATCTGGGGGCAGGGGTGTACAATGAGCAGTTCTTC
CARDLGAGVYNEQFF
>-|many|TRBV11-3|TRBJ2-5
TGTGCCAGCAGCTCAACTGCTGATGGGTCCCAGTACTTC
CASSSTADGSQYF
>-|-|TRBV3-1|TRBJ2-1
TGTGCCAGCAGCTATTCTTCTCATGGAGAAGATGAGCAGTTCTTC
CASSYSSHGEDEQFF
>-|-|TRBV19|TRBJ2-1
TGTGCCAGTAGCCTTTCACAGGGTGGTTCGAATGAGCAGTTCTTC
CASSLSQGGSNEQFF
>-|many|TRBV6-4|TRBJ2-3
TGTGCCAGCAGTAATGACAGGAGGGGGACGCAGTATTTT
CASSNDRRGTQYF
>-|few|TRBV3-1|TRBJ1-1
TGTGCCAGCAGCCAGCTCAGAGGGGGTACTGAAGCTTTCTTT
CASSQLRGGTEAFF
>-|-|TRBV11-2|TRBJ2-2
TGTGCCAGCAGTTTTAGGGGGGCCGGGGAGCTGTTTTTT
CASSFRGAGELFF
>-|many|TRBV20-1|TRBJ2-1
TGCAGTGCTAGAAGAGACCACAATGAGCAGTTCTTC
CSARRDHNEQFF
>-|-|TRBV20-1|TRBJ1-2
TGCAGTGCTCGAGAGTCGGCAGGGGATGGCTACGCCTTC
CSARESAGDGYAF
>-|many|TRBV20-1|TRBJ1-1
TGCAGTGCTTCGACCATGAACACTGAAGCTTTCTTT
CSASTMNTEAFF
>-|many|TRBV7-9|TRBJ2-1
TGTGCCAGCAGCTTAAGGGCAGGTTCCTACAATGAGCAGTTCTTC
CASSLRAGSYNEQFF
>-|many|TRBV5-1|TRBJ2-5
TGCGCCAGCTGCCTTTTCGGGGAGGTAGAGACCCAGTACTTC
CASCLFGEVETQYF
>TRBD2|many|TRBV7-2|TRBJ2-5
TGTGCCAGCAGCTTGTCCCCACCGGTGGGGGAGGGGGAGACCCAGTACTTC
CASSLSPPVGEGETQYF
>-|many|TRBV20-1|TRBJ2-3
TGCAGTGCGGATTGGGGTCCCGATACGCAGTATTTT
CSADWGPDTQYF
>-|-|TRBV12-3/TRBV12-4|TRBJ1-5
TGTGCCAGCAGTTTCGGGGGAGGAAGGAGCAATCAGCCCCAGCATTTT
CASSFGGGRSNQPQHF
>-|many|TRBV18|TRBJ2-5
TGTGCCAGCTCACCAGGGCGGCAAGAGACCCAGTACTTC
CASSPGRQETQYF
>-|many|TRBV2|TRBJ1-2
TGTGCCAGCAGCGGCGTGAACTATGGCTACACCTTC
CASSGVNYGYTF
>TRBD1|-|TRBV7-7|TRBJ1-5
TGTGCTAGCAGCTTCCAAAAGCCGGGACAGGGGGTCGATCAGCCCCAGCATTTT
CASSFQKPGQGVDQPQHF
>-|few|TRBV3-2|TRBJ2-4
TGTGCCAGCAGCCAAACCAGGTTTAGCGGGAGACCGAAAAACATTCAGTACTTC
CASSQTRFSGRPKNIQYF
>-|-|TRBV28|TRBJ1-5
TGTGCCAGCAGTTTAGCATGGACACCGGCGGGTCAGCCCCAGCATTTT
CASSLAWTPAGQPQHF
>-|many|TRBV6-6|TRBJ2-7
TGTGCCAGCAGTTACTCGGACGACAGGACCTGGCCCTACGAGCAGTACTTC
CASSYSDDRTWPYEQYF
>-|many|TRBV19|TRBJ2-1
TGTGCCAGTAGTATAGAGTCTAATGAGCAGTTCTTC
CASSIESNEQFF
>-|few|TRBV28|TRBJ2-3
TGTGCCAGCACCAGGGGAGGGGTTAGCACAGATACGCAGTATTTT
CASTRGGVSTDTQYF